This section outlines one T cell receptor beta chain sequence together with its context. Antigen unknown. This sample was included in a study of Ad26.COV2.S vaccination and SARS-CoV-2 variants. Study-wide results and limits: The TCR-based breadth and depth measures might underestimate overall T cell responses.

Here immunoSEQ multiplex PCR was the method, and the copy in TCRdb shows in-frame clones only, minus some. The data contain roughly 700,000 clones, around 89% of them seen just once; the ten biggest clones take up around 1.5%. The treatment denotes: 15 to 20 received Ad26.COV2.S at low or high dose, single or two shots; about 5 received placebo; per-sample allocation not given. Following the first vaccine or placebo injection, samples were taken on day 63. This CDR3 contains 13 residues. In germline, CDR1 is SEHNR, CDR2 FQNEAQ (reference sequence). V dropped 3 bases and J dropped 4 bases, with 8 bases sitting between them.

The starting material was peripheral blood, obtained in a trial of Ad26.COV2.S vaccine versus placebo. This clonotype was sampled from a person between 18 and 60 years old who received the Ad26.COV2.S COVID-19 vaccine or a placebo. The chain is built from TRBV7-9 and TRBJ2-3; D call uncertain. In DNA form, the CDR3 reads TGTGCCAGCAGCTTCCGCCGGGCAGATACGCAGTATTTT. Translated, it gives CASSFRRADTQYF. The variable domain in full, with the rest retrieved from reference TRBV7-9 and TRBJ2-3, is DTGVSQNPRHKITKRGQNVTFRCDPISEHNRLYWYRQTLGQGPEFLTYFQNEAQLEKSRLLSDRFSAERPKGSFSTLEIQRTEQGDSAMYLCASSFRRADTQYFGPGTRLTVL.